This TCR beta chain is drawn from a study of CD8 T cells in ankylosing spondylitis. Quantitative molecular-barcoded 5'-RACE generated the TCR beta libraries. MiXCR, applied by TCRdb to the 5' RACE reads, yields one record per CDR3 protein. The table includes 25,000 to 30,000 distinct CDR3 sequences, over 6.5% detected once. V was pared by 2 bases and J by 8 bases, with 12 bases between. There are 12 residues in the CDR3. Germline CDR1 reads SQVTM; CDR2 reads ANQGSEA. The chain couples TRBV29-1 to TRBJ1-2, with D maybe TRBD1 (6 bases). Sequenced sample: blood. The clonotype was recovered from a male donor with ankylosing spondylitis or in good health (not recorded which). The CDR3, as DNA: TGCAGCGTTGAAACAGGGAGGGTGGGCTACACCTTC. It is translated as CSVETGRVGYTF.